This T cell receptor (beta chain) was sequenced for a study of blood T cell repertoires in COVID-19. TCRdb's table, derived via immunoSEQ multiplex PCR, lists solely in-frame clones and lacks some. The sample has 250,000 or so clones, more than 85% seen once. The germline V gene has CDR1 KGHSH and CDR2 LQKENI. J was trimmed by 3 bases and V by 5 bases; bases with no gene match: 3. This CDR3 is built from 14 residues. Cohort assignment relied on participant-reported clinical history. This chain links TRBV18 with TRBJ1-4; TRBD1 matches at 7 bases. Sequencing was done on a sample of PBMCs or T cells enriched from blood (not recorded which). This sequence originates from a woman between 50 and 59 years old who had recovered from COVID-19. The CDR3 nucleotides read TGTGCCAGCTCATCAGACAGGGCTAATGAAAAACTGTTTTTT. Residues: CASSSDRANEKLFF.